The rows below give T cell receptor beta chains drawn from one sample of a study of cytomegalovirus exposure and HLA in healthy donors. Here immunoSEQ multiplex PCR was the method, and the copy in TCRdb shows in-frame clones only, minus some. The sample carries about 120,000 clones, 55% to 65% recorded once. What was sequenced was PBMCs. Every receptor here comes from a woman aged 40 to 50 in good health and CMV-seropositive. Both conserved end residues are part of each CDR3. A D gene is named only where the DNA matches it firmly. The size of a clone is reported for some rows only, either as once, few or many, or as a class for expanded clones.

>TRBV5-6|NA|NA|TRBJ2-1
TGTGCCAGCAGCTTGGTGGACTACCTTTACAATGAGCAGTTCTTC
CASSLVDYLYNEQFF
>TRBV11-2|NA|NA|TRBJ1-1
TGTGCCAGCAGCTTAGACCACTTGAACACTGAAGCTTTCTTT
CASSLDHLNTEAFF
>TRBV12-5|NA|NA|TRBJ2-1
TGTGCTAGTGGTTTGGACGCGGGGCACTACAATGAGCAGTTCTTC
CASGLDAGHYNEQFF
>TRBV10-1|NA|NA|TRBJ2-5
TGCGCCAGCCTATTACAGGAAAAGGAAAAAGAGACCCAGTACTTC
CASLLQEKEKETQYF
>TRBV7-9|NA|TRBD2|TRBJ2-7
TGTGCCAGCAGTCTTCTAGCGGGAGGGCTGTCCTACGAGCAGTACTTC
CASSLLAGGLSYEQYF
>TRBV4-3|NA|NA|TRBJ2-1
TGCGCCAGCAGCCAAGATGGAATCGGGAGCAATGAGCAGTTCTTC
CASSQDGIGSNEQFF
>TRBV5-6|NA|TRBD2|TRBJ2-3
TGTGCCAGCACCCGGGGGGTAGTGACAGATACGCAGTATTTT
CASTRGVVTDTQYF
>TRBV4-3|NA|NA|TRBJ1-2
NA
CASSQDWGLGNYGYAF
>TRBV29-1|NA|TRBD2|TRBJ2-1
TGCAGCGTTGCCGGACTAGCGGGAGGGGACGAGCAGTTCTTC
CSVAGLAGGDEQFF
>TRBV6-6|few|NA|TRBJ2-7
TGTGCCAGCAGTTACTCGTCGGGAGCCTACGAGCAGTACTTC
CASSYSSGAYEQYF
>TRBV7-2|NA|NA|TRBJ1-2
TGTGCCAGCAGCTACCCCGGGGGGGGGATCTACGGCTACACCTTC
CASSYPGGGIYGYTF
>TRBV15|few|NA|TRBJ1-2
TGTGCCACCAGCAGGGCGGCTAATGGCTACACCTTC
CATSRAANGYTF
>TRBV7-9|NA|NA|TRBJ2-7
TGTGCCAGCAGCTTAGGCGGGGAGGACTACGAGCAGTACTTC
CASSLGGEDYEQYF
>TRBV10-3|NA|TRBD2|TRBJ2-7
TGTGCCATCAGTGAAGCGGGAACCTACGAGCAGTACTTC
CAISEAGTYEQYF
>TRBV7-2|NA|NA|TRBJ2-3
TGTGCCAGCAGCTTAGTGCTAGCCTACACAGATACGCAGTATTTT
CASSLVLAYTDTQYF
>TRBV5-1|few|NA|TRBJ1-4
TGCGCCAGCAGCTTTAACGGAGGCGATGAAAAACTGTTTTTT
CASSFNGGDEKLFF
>TRBV5-6|NA|TRBD2|TRBJ2-2
TGTGCCAGCAGCTTCCTAGCGGGAGGCTCCGGGGAGCTGTTTTTT
CASSFLAGGSGELFF
>TRBV7-6|NA|NA|TRBJ2-1
TGTGCCAGCAGCTTAGTCGCAGGCTCTTACAATGAGCAGTTCTTC
CASSLVAGSYNEQFF
>TRBV7-9|few|NA|TRBJ1-4
TGTGCCAGCAGCCCGGGGTCTGGACTGTTTTTT
CASSPGSGLFF
>TRBV7-9|few|TRBD1|TRBJ1-3
TGTGCCAGCAGCTCGCGGGACAGCTCAAACACCATATATTTT
CASSSRDSSNTIYF
>TRBV6-4|NA|NA|TRBJ2-7
TGTGCCAGCGGTAACCCCCTGTGGCATCAGGGATGGTCCTACGAGCAGTACTTC
CASGNPLWHQGWSYEQYF
>TRBV10-3|NA|NA|TRBJ2-2
TGTGCCATCAGTGAGCCTCCCGGGGAGCTGTTTTTT
CAISEPPGELFF
>TRBV4-3|few|TRBD1|TRBJ2-7
TGCGCCAGCAGCCCCGGGACAGTTGCAAGCGAGCAGTACTTC
CASSPGTVASEQYF
>TRBV19|NA|NA|TRBJ2-6
TGTGCCAGTAGCCCTACCCTCGGGTCTGGGGCCAACGTCCTGACTTTC
CASSPTLGSGANVLTF
>TRBV6-6|few|TRBD1|TRBJ1-3
TGTGCCAGCAGTCTCCCAACAGGGGCTGGAAACACCATATATTTT
CASSLPTGAGNTIYF
>TRBV18|few|TRBD1|TRBJ1-2
TGTGCCAGCTCACCGGACAGGGAGAATGGCTACACCTTC
CASSPDRENGYTF
>TRBV5-1|NA|NA|TRBJ2-7
TGCGCCAGCAGCTTGTCATCGGTCGAGCAGTACTTC
CASSLSSVEQYF
>TRBV29-1|NA|TRBD1|TRBJ1-1
TGCAGCGTACAGGGGGCGACGGGAGCTTTCTTT
CSVQGATGAFF
>TRBV29-1|NA|TRBD2|TRBJ2-1
TGCAGCGCGAGAAGCGGGGCTAGCGGGGGCAATGAGCAGTTCTTC
CSARSGASGGNEQFF
>TRBV11-2|NA|NA|TRBJ1-2
TGTGCCAGCAGCTCCCAGGGTTTCTATGGCTACACCTTC
CASSSQGFYGYTF
>TRBV2|once|NA|TRBJ1-1
TGTGCCAGCAGTGTGGCAGATTACACTGAAGCTTTCTTT
CASSVADYTEAFF
>TRBV7-9|few|NA|TRBJ1-1
TGTGCCAGCAGCTTGGGATCAGGGCGTGCTTTCTTT
CASSLGSGRAFF
>TRBV5-8|few|TRBD1|TRBJ2-2
TGTGCCAGCAGCACCCCGGGACAGGGGGCCGGGGAGCTGTTTTTT
CASSTPGQGAGELFF
>TRBV7-9|few|NA|TRBJ2-1
TGTGCCAGCAGCTTACACGTTGGGGGGAAAATAAATGAGCAGTTCTTC
CASSLHVGGKINEQFF
>TRBV9|NA|TRBD2|TRBJ2-3
TGTGCCAGCAGCCCACTCCCGGGACTAGCGGGAGGTAGCACAGATACGCAGTATTTT
CASSPLPGLAGGSTDTQYF
>TRBV19|NA|TRBD1|TRBJ1-5
TGTGCCAGTAGTTCAAGACAGGGGGCAAACAATCAGCCCCAGCATTTT
CASSSRQGANNQPQHF
>TRBV6-5|NA|NA|TRBJ1-2
TGTGCCAGCAGCTCATGGGGGGGGACCTTTGGTGGCTACACCTTC
CASSSWGGTFGGYTF
>TRBV29-1|NA|NA|TRBJ2-1
TGCAGCGCCAAGTTGAGCTCCTACAATGAGCAGTTCTTC
CSAKLSSYNEQFF
>TRBV7-8|NA|NA|TRBJ2-7
TGTGCCAGCAGTAATGACAGGTTCCACGAGCAGTACTTC
CASSNDRFHEQYF
>TRBV5-4|NA|TRBD2|TRBJ2-4
TGTGCCAGCAGCCTCCCTGGACTAGCGGCCTCTCAGTACTTC
CASSLPGLAASQYF
>TRBV30|NA|NA|TRBJ1-1
TGTGCCTGGTCGACAGGTCACACTGAAGCTTTCTTT
CAWSTGHTEAFF